This record covers a single T cell receptor beta chain. Method: immunoSEQ multiplex PCR; TCRdb's copy keeps in-frame clones and lacks some. The table has 2,500,000 or so clones, 93% seen once. The sample comes from a study of shared clonotypes between healthy human individuals. Germline V gene data show CDR1 as ENHRY and CDR2 as SYGVKD. V lost 8 bases to trimming and J lost 4 bases, with 17 bases between them. This CDR3 is 14 amino acids long. This chain uses TRBV10-3 with TRBJ1-2; tentatively, D is TRBD1 (6 bases). Sequenced: naive CD4+ T cells from PBMCs. The subset: CD45RA+ positively selected. The sequence derives from a man aged 18 to 35 in good health. Some clones in this sample may be carry-over from other donors' samples. The CDR3 DNA reads TGTGCCATCGGTGCGGCAGGGGAACTCTATGGCTACACCTTC. Translated: CAIGAAGELYGYTF.